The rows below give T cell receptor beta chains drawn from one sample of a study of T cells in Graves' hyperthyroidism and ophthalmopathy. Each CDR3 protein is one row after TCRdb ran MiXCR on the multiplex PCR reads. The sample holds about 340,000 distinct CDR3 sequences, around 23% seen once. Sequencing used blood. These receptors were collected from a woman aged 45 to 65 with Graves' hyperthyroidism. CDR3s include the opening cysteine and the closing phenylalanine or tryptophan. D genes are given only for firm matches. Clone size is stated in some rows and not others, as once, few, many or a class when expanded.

CDR3 protein: CASRETSGRAQYF
CDR3 DNA: TGTGCCAGCAGGGAGACTAGCGGGAGGGCCCAGTACTTC
D gene: TRBD2
V gene: TRBV6-1
J gene: TRBJ2-5
clone size: many

CDR3 protein: CAWSRSGGLTEAFF
CDR3 DNA: TGTGCCTGGAGTAGAAGTGGGGGATTGACTGAAGCTTTCTTT
D gene: NA
V gene: TRBV30
J gene: TRBJ1-1
clone size: many

CDR3 protein: CASSSSQITNTEAFF
CDR3 DNA: TGCGCCAGCAGCTCATCACAGATTACGAACACTGAAGCTTTCTTT
D gene: NA
V gene: TRBV5-1
J gene: TRBJ1-1
clone size: few

CDR3 protein: CAGRMGLSGELFF
CDR3 DNA: TGTGCCGGCAGAATGGGACTTTCTGGGGAGCTGTTTTTT
D gene: NA
V gene: TRBV2
J gene: TRBJ2-2
clone size: many

CDR3 protein: CSASARQGARQETQYF
CDR3 DNA: TGCAGTGCTAGCGCTAGACAGGGGGCTCGCCAAGAGACCCAGTACTTC
D gene: TRBD1
V gene: TRBV20-1
J gene: TRBJ2-5
clone size: many

CDR3 protein: CACPKGGGAHEQYF
CDR3 DNA: TGTGCCTGCCCGAAGGGCGGGGGGGCCCACGAGCAGTACTTC
D gene: TRBD2
V gene: TRBV30
J gene: TRBJ2-7
clone size: many

CDR3 protein: CSARDTSGAFF
CDR3 DNA: TGCAGTGCGCGGGATACCTCGGGAGCTTTCTTT
D gene: NA
V gene: TRBV20-1
J gene: TRBJ1-1
clone size: few

CDR3 protein: CASRGPTSAYEQYF
CDR3 DNA: TGTGCCAGCAGAGGGCCCACATCGGCCTACGAGCAGTACTTC
D gene: NA
V gene: TRBV27
J gene: TRBJ2-7
clone size: many

CDR3 protein: CASSAGASTQYF
CDR3 DNA: TGCGCCAGCAGCGCGGGGGCTTCTACGCAGTATTTT
D gene: NA
V gene: TRBV5-1
J gene: TRBJ2-3
clone size: many

CDR3 protein: CASSLVAGGGETQYF
CDR3 DNA: TGTGCCAGCAGCTTAGTAGCGGGAGGGGGAGAGACCCAGTACTTC
D gene: TRBD2
V gene: TRBV7-2
J gene: TRBJ2-5
clone size: many

CDR3 protein: CATSDQGRPSYEQYF
CDR3 DNA: TGTGCCACCAGTGATCAGGGTAGACCGTCCTACGAGCAGTACTTC
D gene: NA
V gene: TRBV24-1
J gene: TRBJ2-7
clone size: many

CDR3 protein: CASRGRVDGYTF
CDR3 DNA: TGTGCCAGCAGAGGGAGGGTGGATGGCTACACCTTC
D gene: NA
V gene: TRBV6-2/TRBV6-3
J gene: TRBJ1-2
clone size: few

CDR3 protein: CASSQDLLAGALSTDTQYF
CDR3 DNA: TGTGCCAGCAGCCAAGATCTACTAGCGGGGGCCCTTAGCACAGATACGCAGTATTTT
D gene: TRBD2
V gene: TRBV4-1
J gene: TRBJ2-3
clone size: NA

CDR3 protein: CSTGRSNQPQHF
CDR3 DNA: TGCTCGACTGGGCGTAGCAATCAGCCCCAGCATTTT
D gene: NA
V gene: TRBV20-1
J gene: TRBJ1-5
clone size: NA

CDR3 protein: CASSFKTSGSGEQYF
CDR3 DNA: TGCGCCAGCAGCTTCAAAACTAGCGGGAGTGGGGAGCAGTACTTC
D gene: TRBD2
V gene: TRBV5-1
J gene: TRBJ2-7
clone size: NA

CDR3 protein: CASLDPGQGLSGELFF
CDR3 DNA: TGTGCCAGCCTCGATCCTGGACAGGGTCTATCCGGGGAGCTGTTTTTT
D gene: TRBD1
V gene: TRBV12-3/TRBV12-4
J gene: TRBJ2-2
clone size: NA

CDR3 protein: CASSHSGGSYNEQFF
CDR3 DNA: TGTGCCAGCAGTCATAGCGGGGGCTCATACAATGAGCAGTTCTTC
D gene: TRBD2
V gene: TRBV7-6
J gene: TRBJ2-1
clone size: many

CDR3 protein: CSAPVRIGSYEQYF
CDR3 DNA: TGCAGTGCCCCCGTCCGGATTGGCTCCTACGAGCAGTACTTC
D gene: NA
V gene: TRBV20-1
J gene: TRBJ2-7
clone size: NA

CDR3 protein: CASSVAEETQYF
CDR3 DNA: TGTGCCAGCAGCGTAGCGGAAGAGACCCAGTACTTC
D gene: NA
V gene: TRBV2
J gene: TRBJ2-5
clone size: many

CDR3 protein: CATSRDNGLAGETQYF
CDR3 DNA: TGTGCCACCAGCAGAGATAACGGACTAGCTGGGGAGACCCAGTACTTC
D gene: TRBD2
V gene: TRBV15
J gene: TRBJ2-5
clone size: NA

CDR3 protein: CASSPGQLANQPQHF
CDR3 DNA: TGTGCCAGCAGTCCCGGACAGCTCGCCAATCAGCCCCAGCATTTT
D gene: NA
V gene: TRBV6-1
J gene: TRBJ1-5
clone size: NA

CDR3 protein: CASSSSSAGRGETQYF
CDR3 DNA: TGTGCCAGCAGTTCATCATCAGCGGGGAGGGGTGAGACCCAGTACTTC
D gene: TRBD2
V gene: TRBV28
J gene: TRBJ2-5
clone size: many

CDR3 protein: CSANSGRRGEQYF
CDR3 DNA: TGCAGCGCCAATAGCGGGAGAAGAGGCGAGCAGTACTTC
D gene: TRBD2
V gene: TRBV29-1
J gene: TRBJ2-7
clone size: few

CDR3 protein: CASRHGTLNEQYF
CDR3 DNA: TGTGCCAGCAGACACGGAACGTTGAACGAGCAGTACTTC
D gene: NA
V gene: TRBV5-6
J gene: TRBJ2-7
clone size: many

CDR3 protein: CASSRGLAGGRQETQYF
CDR3 DNA: TGTGCCAGCAGCCGAGGACTAGCGGGGGGAAGACAAGAGACCCAGTACTTC
D gene: TRBD2
V gene: TRBV7-8
J gene: TRBJ2-5
clone size: many

CDR3 protein: CASSLTGQSYEQYF
CDR3 DNA: TGTGCCAGCAGTTTAACGGGACAGTCCTACGAGCAGTACTTC
D gene: TRBD1
V gene: TRBV27
J gene: TRBJ2-7
clone size: few